These 30 T cell receptor beta chains came from one sample sequenced in a study of T cell responses to AZD1222 COVID-19 vaccine. Measured with immunoSEQ multiplex PCR; TCRdb has only the in-frame clones, and not every one. The table records 84,000 or so clones, 70% to 90% of them present only once. Sequencing used peripheral blood, obtained on day 0 of AZD1222 vaccination. These receptors all come from an adult in good health.

The chain combines TRBV2 with TRBJ2-5; TRBD2 matches 8 bases. Germline CDR1 reads SNHLY; CDR2 reads FYNNEI. CDR3 size: 15 residues. After removal of 5 bases from V and 5 bases from J, the junction contained 10 bases not matched to a gene. This chain's CDR3 is CASSLPFGRGETQYF. CDR3 bases: TGTGCCAGCAGTCTTCCGTTCGGGAGGGGGGAGACCCAGTACTTC. Using reference TRBV2 and TRBJ2-5 for the parts outside the CDR3, the full variable domain is EPEVTQTPSHQVTQMGQEVILRCVPISNHLYFYWYRQILGQKVEFLVSFYNNEISEKSEIFDDQFSVERPDGSNFTLKIRSTKLEDSAMYFCASSLPFGRGETQYFGPGTRLLVL.

This clone came up once. The chain joins TRBV30 to TRBJ2-4; D is ambiguous. V was shortened by 0 bases and J by 0 bases, with 12 bases between the two germline ends. Germline assignment: CDR1 GTSNPN and CDR2 SVGIG (reference sequence). The CDR3 is 16 residues long. Here the CDR3 reads CAWSVEGRLAKNIQYF. The CDR3 nucleotides read TGTGCCTGGAGTGTAGAAGGACGACTAGCCAAAAACATTCAGTACTTC. The variable domain in full, with the rest retrieved from reference TRBV30 and TRBJ2-4, is SQTIHQWPATLVQPVGSPLSLECTVEGTSNPNLYWYRQAAGRGLQLLFYSVGIGQISSEVPQNLSASRPQDRQFILSSKKLLLSDSGFYLCAWSVEGRLAKNIQYFGAGTRLSVL.

The J gene is TRBJ1-2, the V gene TRBV28; 8 bases line up with TRBD1. The CDR3 sequence is 12 residues long. V shed 11 bases and J 6 bases; nucleotides not matched to a gene: 8. Germline V CDR1 and CDR2: MDHEN, SYDVKM. The CDR3 sequence: CAVRGQDDGYTF. Written as DNA, the CDR3 is TGTGCCGTCCGGGGACAGGATGATGGCTACACCTTC.

The chain employs TRBV6-5 and TRBJ1-4; the D gene is possibly TRBD1 (5 bases). Germline CDR1 is MNHEY and CDR2 is SVGAGI. The CDR3 runs to 14 residues. V dropped 6 bases and J dropped 0 bases, with 8 bases sitting between them. CDR3: CASSFRATNEKLFF. CDR3 in DNA: TGTGCCAGCAGCTTCAGGGCAACTAATGAAAAACTGTTTTTT.

This clone has just a few counts. The chain uses TRBV14 and TRBJ2-7; the match to TRBD2 covers 10 bases. The V segment lost 2 bases and the J segment 4 bases; nucleotides outside the gene matches: 8. CDR1 is SGHDN and CDR2 is FVKESK in the germline V gene. This CDR3 contains 16 residues. CDR3 protein: CASSQLGPSGSYEQYF. The CDR3 DNA follows: TGTGCCAGCAGCCAATTGGGGCCTAGCGGGAGTTACGAGCAGTACTTC.

In DNA, the CDR3 is TGTGCCAGCAGTGGAGGGACAGTTAGCAATCAGCCCCAGCATTTT. Its translation: CASSGGTVSNQPQHF. This rearrangement joins TRBV28 to TRBJ1-5; 7 bases are shared with TRBD1. This CDR3 is 15 amino acids long. CDR1 is MDHEN, CDR2 SYDVKM, per germline. J was trimmed by 0 bases and V by 5 bases; bases with no gene match: 4.

The chain carries TRBV18 and TRBJ1-2; D might be TRBD1 (5 bases). Germline values: CDR1 KGHSH, CDR2 LQKENI. V was pared by 5 bases and J by 1 base, with 14 bases between. The CDR3 has 15 residues. The CDR3 sequence is CASSSDRAINYGYTF. For the CDR3, the DNA is TGTGCCAGCTCAAGCGACAGAGCCATTAACTATGGCTACACCTTC.

The chain carries TRBV15 and TRBJ2-3; 14 bases align to TRBD2. CDR1 is LNHNV and CDR2 is YYDKDF in the germline V gene (reference sequence). The CDR3 is made up of 20 amino acids. The J segment lost 2 bases and the V segment lost 4 bases, leaving 14 bases of the junction unmatched. DNA of the CDR3: TGTGCCACCAGCATTACGGGACTAGCGGGAGATGAGAAGGACACAGATACGCAGTATTTT. Protein sequence: CATSITGLAGDEKDTDTQYF.

The chain combines TRBV5-1 with TRBJ2-1; the match to TRBD2 covers 9 bases. CDR1 SGHRS and CDR2 YFSETQ come from the germline V gene. With V trimmed by 7 bases and J by 5 bases, 10 bases remained unmatched. The CDR3 is made up of 15 amino acids. The CDR3 nucleotides read TGCGCCAGCGGCCTAAGACTAGCGGACAACAATGAGCAGTTCTTC. It codes for CASGLRLADNNEQFF. The full variable domain, its missing parts supplied by reference TRBV5-1 and TRBJ2-1, is KAGVTQTPRYLIKTRGQQVTLSCSPISGHRSVSWYQQTPGQGLQFLFEYFSETQRNKGNFPGRFSGRQFSNSRSEMNVSTLELGDSALYLCASGLRLADNNEQFFGPGTRLTVL.

This clone was recorded a few times. V and J are TRBV4-2 and TRBJ1-2, with 10 nucleotides matching TRBD1. Trimming cost V 6 bases and J 4 bases; bases outside gene matches: 11. Germline loops: CDR1 LGHNA, CDR2 YNFKEQ. CDR3 length equals 16 residues. CDR3 region: CASSPQTGGLSYGYTF. CDR3 in DNA: TGTGCCAGCAGTCCTCAGACAGGGGGCCTTAGCTATGGCTACACCTTC.

V is TRBV5-5 and J is TRBJ1-4, with a weak D call TRBD1 (5 bases). Trimming shortened V by 7 bases and J by 3 bases, and 19 bases separated the two germline ends. This CDR3 spans 16 amino acids. From germline, CDR1 is SGHKS and CDR2 YYEKEE (reference sequence). This CDR3 reads CASALGGGNANEKLFF. The CDR3 DNA sequence: TGTGCCAGCGCCCTTGGGGGGGGTAACGCTAATGAAAAACTGTTTTTT.

The gene calls are TRBV7-9 and TRBJ1-6; 7 nucleotides align to TRBD1. The junction had 3 bases not matched to a gene; V was cut back by 5 bases and J by 5 bases. There are 14 residues in the CDR3. Germline CDR1 SEHNR, CDR2 FQNEAQ (reference sequence). Here the CDR3 DNA reads TGTGCCAGCAGCGACAGGGTGGATAATTCACCCCTCCACTTT. This sequence encodes CASSDRVDNSPLHF.

V and J are TRBV6-5 and TRBJ1-6; maybe TRBD1 (6 bases). V lost 0 bases and J lost 10, with 13 bases in between. This CDR3 region has 15 residues. The germline V gene encodes CDR1 MNHEY and CDR2 SVGAGI. This CDR3 is CASSYSNRVRSPLHF. The CDR3 nucleotides are TGTGCCAGCAGTTACTCGAACAGGGTGAGGTCACCCCTCCACTTT.

The V call is TRBV27, the J call TRBJ2-7; D remains unclear. CDR3 length: 14 residues. CDR1 MNHEY and CDR2 SMNVEV come from the germline V gene (reference sequence). Trimming stripped 3 bases from V and 5 bases from J, with 14 bases between. The CDR3 sequence: CASSFLGRIDEQYF. The CDR3 DNA sequence: TGTGCCAGCAGTTTCTTGGGCAGGATAGACGAGCAGTACTTC.

In its sample, this clone was seen once. The chain joins TRBV6-5 to TRBJ2-5; no clear D gene. This CDR3 has 11 residues. CDR1 is MNHEY and CDR2 is SVGAGI in the germline V gene. Trimming left V 5 bases short and J 3 bases short, with 4 bases between. The CDR3 nucleotides read TGTGCCAGCAGTCTGAAAGAGACCCAGTACTTC. The encoded protein is CASSLKETQYF.

DNA for the CDR3: TGTGCCACCAGTGATCTAGCGGGAGATGCAGATACGCAGTATTTT. It is translated as CATSDLAGDADTQYF. The chain uses TRBV24-1 and TRBJ2-3, with 10 bases aligning to TRBD2. Germline assignment: CDR1 KGHDR and CDR2 SFDVKD. The CDR3 is made up of 15 amino acids. The V and J ends lost 3 bases and 4 bases, in that order; junction bases with no gene match: 3.

This clone appeared a few times. The rearrangement uses TRBV9 and TRBJ2-1; D remains ambiguous. This CDR3 has 13 amino acids. Per the germline V gene, CDR1 is SGDLS and CDR2 is YYNGEE. V was shortened by 0 bases and J by 7 bases, with 8 bases between the two germline ends. The CDR3 nucleotides are TGTGCCAGCAGCGTAGGGAGCTTGAATGAGCAGTTCTTC. It specifies CASSVGSLNEQFF.

The CDR3 spells CASSPSESSYNEQFF. The CDR3 DNA is TGCGCCAGCAGCCCGTCGGAGAGCTCCTACAATGAGCAGTTCTTC. The chain combines TRBV4-3 with TRBJ2-1; D not resolved. V lost 4 bases and J 0 bases, leaving 10 bases between the germline ends. This CDR3 spans 15 amino acids. The germline CDR1 and CDR2 sequences are LGHNA and YSLEER.

This chain links TRBV5-4 with TRBJ1-2, with TRBD1 matching 12 bases. J gave up 2 bases and V 5 bases, and 4 bases lay outside the gene matches. Germline CDR1 and CDR2: SGHNT and YYREEE (reference sequence). CDR3 length: 15 amino acids. Here the CDR3 DNA reads TGTGCCAGCAGGGCCGGGACAGGGGGCAACTATGGCTACACCTTC. Encoded protein: CASRAGTGGNYGYTF.

This clone was found once. V usage is TRBV5-1 and J usage is TRBJ2-1; unclear D gene. Looked up from germline, CDR1 is SGHRS and CDR2 is YFSETQ. The CDR3 extends over 14 amino acids. V lost 1 base to trimming and J lost 3 bases, with 8 bases between them. The CDR3: CASSLWRNYNEQFF. The DNA of the CDR3 is TGCGCCAGCAGCTTGTGGCGGAACTACAATGAGCAGTTCTTC.

V is TRBV19 and J is TRBJ2-5, with TRBD1 identical over 9 bases. CDR1 is LNHDA and CDR2 is SQIVND in the germline V gene (reference sequence). Trimming at V came to 4 bases and at J to 5 bases, leaving 8 bases not matched to a gene. The CDR3 consists of 15 residues. The CDR3 region is CASSTRDREVETQYF. Written as DNA, the CDR3 is TGTGCCAGTAGTACCCGGGACAGGGAGGTTGAGACCCAGTACTTC.

This clone occurred a few times. The chain employs TRBV5-1 and TRBJ1-3, with a weak D call TRBD1 (5 bases). V was trimmed by 2 bases and J by 0 bases, leaving 9 bases between them. CDR1 is SGHRS and CDR2 is YFSETQ in the germline V gene. This CDR3 region has 15 residues. This CDR3 reads CASSFSGGSGNTIYF. The CDR3 DNA sequence: TGCGCCAGCAGCTTCTCGGGGGGCTCTGGAAACACCATATATTTT.

CDR3 protein: CASSRTGQRYGANVLTF. The CDR3 region has the DNA TGTGCCAGCAGCCGAACGGGACAGCGTTACGGGGCCAACGTCCTGACTTTC. The chain joins TRBV3-1 (or the pseudogene TRBV3-2) to TRBJ2-6, with 7 bases fitting TRBD1. Germline CDR1 is LGHDT and CDR2 is YNNKEL (reference sequence). The CDR3 has 17 residues. V shed 4 bases and J 4 bases; nucleotides not matched to a gene: 10.

This chain uses TRBV7-6 with TRBJ2-1; TRBD2 aligns across 11 bases. This CDR3 contains 18 residues. CDR1 SGHVS and CDR2 FNYEAQ come from the germline V gene. The ends lost 1 base at V and 0 bases at J; junction bases unmatched: 5. The CDR3 loop is CASSLGLAGGSSYNEQFF. CDR3 nucleotide sequence: TGTGCCAGCAGCTTAGGTCTAGCGGGAGGTTCCTCCTACAATGAGCAGTTCTTC.

The CDR3 protein is CASSPGLGKKLFF. The DNA of the CDR3 is TGTGCCAGCTCACCCGGTCTCGGGAAGAAACTGTTTTTT. V gene TRBV18 combines with J gene TRBJ1-4; D remains unclear. Trimming cost V 3 bases and J 11 bases, with 13 bases left between them. Germline V gene sequence: CDR1 KGHSH, CDR2 LQKENI. This CDR3 region has 13 residues.

This clone was seen a single time. The chain recombines TRBV18 with TRBJ2-3, with TRBD1 matching 7 bases. CDR3 length: 15 amino acids. With 2 bases clipped from V and 1 base from J, the junction kept 3 bases outside the gene matches. The germline V gene encodes CDR1 KGHSH and CDR2 LQKENI. The CDR3 protein is CASSPAGQGTDTQYF. The CDR3 DNA is TGTGCCAGCTCACCAGCCGGACAGGGCACAGATACGCAGTATTTT.

The rearrangement uses TRBV19 and TRBJ2-1; 14 bases align to TRBD2. CDR1 and CDR2 from the germline V gene are LNHDA and SQIVND (reference sequence). Trimming cost V 5 bases and J 6 bases; bases outside gene matches: 15. This CDR3 contains 19 residues. This chain's CDR3 is CASSPPGLAGALQGNEQFF. The CDR3 coding sequence is TGTGCCAGTAGTCCCCCGGGACTAGCGGGAGCCCTCCAAGGCAATGAGCAGTTCTTC. The full variable domain, its missing parts supplied by reference TRBV19 and TRBJ2-1, is DGGITQSPKYLFRKEGQNVTLSCEQNLNHDAMYWYRQDPGQGLRLIYYSQIVNDFQKGDIAEGYSVSREKKESFPLTVTSAQKNPTAFYLCASSPPGLAGALQGNEQFFGPGTRLTVL.

This clone has only one observation. The V gene is TRBV11-3, the J gene TRBJ1-6, with 7 positions matching TRBD1. The CDR3 has 15 residues. V shed 5 bases and J 5 bases; nucleotides not matched to a gene: 6. Germline CDR1 is SGHNT and CDR2 is YENEEA. The CDR3 DNA follows: TGTGCCAGCAGCAAAGGGACAGACAATAATTCACCCCTCCACTTT. Translated, it gives CASSKGTDNNSPLHF. The full variable domain, in which reference TRBV11-3 and TRBJ1-6 provide the parts outside the CDR3, is EAGVVQSPRYKIIEKKQPVAFWCNPISGHNTLYWYLQNLGQGPELLIRYENEEAVDDSQLPKDRFSAERLKGVDSTLKIQPAELGDSAVYLCASSKGTDNNSPLHFGNGTRLTVT.

This rearrangement joins TRBV3-1 (or the pseudogene TRBV3-2) to TRBJ1-5; D unclear. Germline V lookup: CDR1 LGHDT, CDR2 YNNKEL (reference sequence). V lost 1 base and J 5 bases, leaving 6 bases between the germline ends. The CDR3 has 13 amino acids. The CDR3 loop reads CASSQATDQPQHF. Written as DNA, the CDR3 is TGTGCCAGCAGCCAAGCGACGGATCAGCCCCAGCATTTT.

CDR3: CASSPRQAGVGNEQFF. CDR3 sequence (DNA): TGTGCCAGCTCACCACGTCAAGCGGGAGTGGGGAATGAGCAGTTCTTC. The V gene is TRBV18, the J gene TRBJ2-1, with TRBD2 identical over 8 bases. The germline gives CDR1 KGHSH, CDR2 LQKENI. The CDR3 has 16 residues. The trim removed 1 base at V and 7 bases at J, leaving 9 bases unmatched.